Each of the 20 T cell receptor beta chains below was sequenced from the same sample in a study of blood T cell repertoires in COVID-19. Data came from immunoSEQ multiplex PCR; TCRdb stores just in-frame clones and leaves some out. This sample carries roughly 28,000 clones, 80% to 90% of them seen once, and the ten largest clones take approximately 50%. The sequencing input was peripheral blood. The receptors derive from a human donor with acute or convalescent COVID-19. The donor label of this sample is uncertain.

CDR3 loop: CAWSAGLSSGNTIYF. The CDR3 nucleotides read TGTGCCTGGAGTGCGGGACTTAGCTCTGGAAACACCATATATTTT. The J gene is TRBJ1-3, the V gene TRBV30, with D possibly being TRBD1 (5 bases). Trimming left V 1 base short and J 0 bases short, with 10 bases between. Germline V lookup: CDR1 GTSNPN, CDR2 SVGIG (reference sequence). The CDR3 contains 15 residues.

This chain connects TRBV9 to TRBJ2-2, with a weak D call TRBD2 (6 bases). Germline V lookup: CDR1 SGDLS, CDR2 YYNGEE. CDR3 length equals 15 residues. The V gene lost 4 bases and the J gene lost 0 bases, with 10 bases spanning the gap. CDR3 in DNA: TGTGCCAGCAGCCCCCGACTAGCGAACACCGGGGAGCTGTTTTTT. It yields the protein CASSPRLANTGELFF. Full variable domain (missing parts from reference TRBV9 and TRBJ2-2): DSGVTQTPKHLITATGQRVTLRCSPRSGDLSVYWYQQSLDQGLQFLIQYYNGEERAKGNILERFSAQQFPDLHSELNLSSLELGDSALYFCASSPRLANTGELFFGEGSRLTVL.

V usage is TRBV11-2 and J usage is TRBJ2-6, with a possible D match to TRBD1 (5 bases). The CDR3 is made up of 18 amino acids. Trimming left V 5 bases short and J 0 bases short, with 17 bases between. Germline V gives CDR1 SGHAT, CDR2 FQNNGV. The CDR3 protein is CASSLQEGAGSGANVLTF. CDR3 nucleotides: TGTGCCAGCAGCCTACAGGAAGGGGCTGGCTCTGGGGCCAACGTCCTGACTTTC.

The chain is built from TRBV7-8 and TRBJ2-1, with TRBD1 matching over 11 bases. The CDR3 loop spans 16 amino acids. Germline V lookup: CDR1 SGHVS, CDR2 FQNEAQ. V lost 1 base and J lost 7; bases outside the gene matches: 6. The CDR3 DNA reads as TGTGCCAGCAGCTTAGTGGGGACAGGGGGTCATAATGAGCAGTTCTTC. Translated: CASSLVGTGGHNEQFF.

In its sample, this clone was seen a few times. The rearrangement joins TRBV7-2 to TRBJ1-1, with 7 bases lining up with TRBD1. The CDR3 loop spans 15 amino acids. Germline trimming cut 7 bases from V and 1 base from J; bases unmatched to any gene: 9. Germline-derived CDR1 and CDR2 are SGHTA and FQGNSA. The CDR3 sequence: CASTWTGQSNTEAFF. The CDR3 DNA reads TGTGCCAGCACCTGGACAGGACAGTCGAACACTGAAGCTTTCTTT.

CDR3 loop: CASSHGQGRYGYTF. CDR3 DNA: TGTGCCAGCAGTCACGGACAGGGACGCTATGGCTACACCTTC. V usage is TRBV28 and J usage is TRBJ1-2, with 8 bases fitting TRBD1. The CDR3 is made up of 14 amino acids. With 5 bases clipped from V and 4 bases from J, the junction kept 6 bases outside the gene matches. Germline CDR1 reads MDHEN; CDR2 reads SYDVKM.

The chain employs TRBV28 and TRBJ1-4; maybe TRBD1 (6 bases). Germline V gene data show CDR1 as MDHEN and CDR2 as SYDVKM. V lost 3 bases, J lost 1 base, and 12 bases lay in between. This CDR3 contains 16 residues. In DNA, the CDR3 is TGTGCCAGCAGTTTTAAACAGGGTGTAACTAATGAAAAACTGTTTTTT. Translation: CASSFKQGVTNEKLFF.

The chain carries TRBV25-1 and TRBJ2-7, with D unresolved. The V end lost 3 bases, the J end lost 5 bases, and 11 bases lay between the germline ends. CDR1 and CDR2 from the germline V gene are MGHDK and SYGVNS. The CDR3 consists of 13 residues. CDR3 sequence: CASSDLARNEQYF. The CDR3 bases are TGTGCCAGCAGTGACCTCGCTAGAAACGAGCAGTACTTC.

V usage is TRBV12-3 or TRBV12-4 and J usage is TRBJ1-2; D may be TRBD1 (5 bases). The CDR3 length is 12 residues. V lost 3 bases and J lost 7, with 9 bases in between. CDR3 protein: CASSFSGGGYTF. CDR3 bases: TGTGCCAGCAGTTTTTCGGGGGGTGGCTACACCTTC.

V is TRBV27 and J is TRBJ2-5, with 14 bases aligning to TRBD2. This CDR3 is built from 17 residues. Germline V gene data show CDR1 as MNHEY and CDR2 as SMNVEV (reference sequence). Losses at the gene ends were 5 bases for V and 2 bases for J; bases not matched to a gene: 7. CDR3 amino acids: CASSLRTSGRLQETQYF. In DNA, the CDR3 is TGTGCCAGCAGTCTGAGGACTAGCGGGAGGCTTCAAGAGACCCAGTACTTC.

CDR3 in DNA: TGTGCCAGCAGCTTGGCCACGGGGTTAGGCTATGGCTACACCTTC. Its translation: CASSLATGLGYGYTF. This sequence joins TRBV5-6 and TRBJ1-2, with unresolved D. This CDR3 is built from 15 residues. The germline gives CDR1 SGHDT, CDR2 YYEEEE. V lost 0 bases and J 4 bases, leaving 13 bases between the germline ends.

The J gene is TRBJ1-5, the V gene TRBV5-1, with 7 positions matching TRBD1. J gave up 2 bases and V 4 bases, and 6 bases lay outside the gene matches. The CDR3 sequence is 15 residues long. Per the germline V gene, CDR1 is SGHRS and CDR2 is YFSETQ. The CDR3 DNA follows: TGCGCCAGCAGCAGAACAGGGGACGGCAATCAGCCCCAGCATTTT. This translates into CASSRTGDGNQPQHF.

The V and J genes are TRBV2 and TRBJ1-3; weak D call: TRBD1 (5 bases). This CDR3 has 15 amino acids. CDR1 and CDR2 (germline): SNHLY, FYNNEI. The germline V and J ends were trimmed by 4 bases and 2 bases, with 12 bases remaining between them. The CDR3 loop is CASSGQGIPGNTIYF. CDR3 coding DNA: TGTGCCAGCAGTGGGCAGGGAATTCCTGGAAACACCATATATTTT. Using reference TRBV2 and TRBJ1-3 for the parts outside the CDR3, the full variable domain is EPEVTQTPSHQVTQMGQEVILRCVPISNHLYFYWYRQILGQKVEFLVSFYNNEISEKSEIFDDQFSVERPDGSNFTLKIRSTKLEDSAMYFCASSGQGIPGNTIYFGEGSWLTVV.

The chain combines TRBV18 with TRBJ1-1; 7 bases agree with TRBD1. The germline gives CDR1 KGHSH, CDR2 LQKENI. This CDR3 is 14 amino acids long. J gave up 4 bases and V 3 bases, and 5 bases lay outside the gene matches. The CDR3 DNA is TGTGCCAGCTCACCGACAGGGATCGTCACTGAAGCTTTCTTT. It encodes CASSPTGIVTEAFF.

The V call is TRBV19, the J call TRBJ1-1; 7 bases are shared with TRBD1. The germline gives CDR1 LNHDA, CDR2 SQIVND (reference sequence). The CDR3 sequence is 13 residues long. Trimming at V came to 10 bases and at J to 0 bases, leaving 5 bases not matched to a gene. The CDR3 DNA reads TGTGCCACCGCTAGGGGGCTGAACACTGAAGCTTTCTTT. Translation: CATARGLNTEAFF.

The chain employs TRBV2 and TRBJ2-5; 7 positions match TRBD1. This CDR3 comprises 13 residues. Germline V lookup: CDR1 SNHLY, CDR2 FYNNEI. With V trimmed by 7 bases and J by 5 bases, 7 bases remained unmatched. CDR3 nucleotide sequence: TGTGCCAGCATCGAGGGGGCGATTGAGACCCAGTACTTC. It yields the protein CASIEGAIETQYF.

The chain links TRBV6-5 to TRBJ2-7, with a weak D call TRBD2 (5 bases). With 5 bases removed from V and 2 bases from J, the gap between germline ends came to 13 bases. Germline CDR1 reads MNHEY; CDR2 reads SVGAGI. The length of the CDR3 is 14 residues. CDR3 DNA: TGTGCCAGCAGTACGTACCGGGGAGCCTACGAGCAGTACTTC. The encoded protein is CASSTYRGAYEQYF.

The CDR3 nucleotides are TGTGCCTGGAGTACCCTTTCCGGGACACGAAACAATCAGCCCCAGCATTTT. Translation: CAWSTLSGTRNNQPQHF. The chain has TRBV30 and TRBJ1-5, with TRBD1 as a possible D gene (6 bases). Per the germline V gene, CDR1 is GTSNPN and CDR2 is SVGIG (reference sequence). The CDR3 spans 17 residues. Trimming removed 2 bases at V and 3 bases at J, with 20 bases between.

This rearrangement joins TRBV12-2 to TRBJ2-5; whether TRBD1, the table's D call, matches the DNA was not checked. TRBV12-2 is designated a pseudogene. The CDR3 has 17 residues. DNA of the CDR3: TGTGCAAGTCCCAAAGCAAAGGGACAGATGTACCAAGAGACCCAGTACTTC. Protein sequence: CASPKAKGQMYQETQYF.

V is TRBV20-1 and J is TRBJ2-5, with a weak D call TRBD2 (5 bases). The ends were cut back, 3 bases at V and 2 bases at J, with 16 bases in the middle. The CDR3 is 15 amino acids. CDR1 DFQATT and CDR2 SNEGSKA come from the germline V gene (reference sequence). The CDR3 DNA reads TGCAGTGCTAGTCCTACCGCGGGTTTTCAAGAGACCCAGTACTTC. Its protein is CSASPTAGFQETQYF.